These 27 T cell receptor beta chains were sequenced from one sample in a study of shared clonotypes between healthy human individuals. The data were produced by immunoSEQ multiplex PCR, yet TCRdb's version contains in-frame clones alone and is incomplete. This table holds some 2,400,000 clones, approximately 96% found once. The specimen was naive CD4+ T cells sorted from blood. Sample subset: CD45RA+ positively selected. The receptors were sampled from a man aged 18 to 30 in good health.

The J gene is TRBJ2-7, the V gene TRBV2; 8 bases map to TRBD2. The junction had 11 bases not matched to a gene; V was cut back by 6 bases and J by 4 bases. This CDR3 contains 15 residues. Looked up from germline, CDR1 is SNHLY and CDR2 is FYNNEI. In DNA, the CDR3 is TGTGCCAGCAGAAGAGCGGGAGTAAGTTGGTACGAGCAGTACTTC. Translated, it gives CASRRAGVSWYEQYF.

The J gene is TRBJ2-1, the V gene TRBV4-1, with TRBD2 matching 7 bases. The V segment lost 4 bases and the J segment 6 bases; nucleotides outside the gene matches: 15. The CDR3 is 17 residues long. Germline V CDR1 and CDR2: MGHRA, YSYEKL. The CDR3 nucleotides read TGCGCCAGCAGCCTGGAGGTCCCGGGACGCGGGAGCAATGAGCAGTTCTTC. It is translated as CASSLEVPGRGSNEQFF.

The rearrangement links TRBV27 to TRBJ2-7, with D possibly matching TRBD1 (6 bases). CDR1 and CDR2 from the germline V gene are MNHEY and SMNVEV (reference sequence). CDR3 length: 16 amino acids. Between the trimmed V and J ends, which lost 3 bases and 8 bases, there was a span of 23 bases. This CDR3 reads CASSFSPGHNPTKQYF. CDR3 coding DNA: TGTGCCAGCAGTTTCTCGCCGGGACACAACCCTACGAAGCAGTACTTC.

On this clone itself: The sample holds other DNA sequences that translate to the same CDR3. V and J are TRBV5-6 and TRBJ2-2; the D is unclear. The germline V gene has CDR1 SGHDT and CDR2 YYEEEE. The CDR3 consists of 14 residues. Deletions cut 0 bases from V and 1 base from J, with 4 bases between. The CDR3 loop reads CASSLDRNTGELFF. The CDR3 nucleotides read TGTGCCAGCAGCTTGGACAGGAACACCGGGGAGCTGTTTTTT.

The J gene is TRBJ2-7, the V gene TRBV19, with D perhaps matching TRBD2 (7 bases). Looked up from germline, CDR1 is LNHDA and CDR2 is SQIVND (reference sequence). The CDR3 has 14 residues. Trimming took off 1 base at V and 4 bases at J, with 11 bases between the two ends. The CDR3 region is CASSIGTAGYEQYF. DNA for the CDR3: TGTGCCAGTAGTATAGGGACAGCGGGGTACGAGCAGTACTTC.

The CDR3 loop reads CASSLYGSGSYNEQFF. The DNA of the CDR3 is TGTGCCAGCAGCTTATATGGTAGCGGGTCGTACAATGAGCAGTTCTTC. The rearrangement joins TRBV7-2 to TRBJ2-1; TRBD2 matches 7 bases. The CDR3 has 16 amino acids. CDR1 and CDR2 (germline): SGHTA, FQGNSA. Germline trimming cut 2 bases from V and 4 bases from J; bases unmatched to any gene: 8.

This clone was detected once. The chain is built from TRBV19 and TRBJ2-5, with D perhaps TRBD2 (5 bases). The germline V and J ends were trimmed by 5 bases and 5 bases, with 18 bases remaining between them. From germline, CDR1 is LNHDA and CDR2 SQIVND (reference sequence). The length of the CDR3 is 15 residues. The CDR3 region has the DNA TGTGCCAGTAGTGTAACTAGTTTCCTTGCGGAGACCCAGTACTTC. Translated, it gives CASSVTSFLAETQYF.

The table lists this clone with a count of one. The rearrangement uses TRBV5-1 and TRBJ2-2; 7 bases line up with TRBD1. The V and J ends lost 6 bases and 2 bases, in that order; junction bases with no gene match: 7. The germline V gene encodes CDR1 SGHRS and CDR2 YFSETQ. There are 15 residues in the CDR3. The CDR3 reads CASTEGAINTGELFF. CDR3 coding DNA: TGCGCCAGCACTGAGGGGGCAATTAACACCGGGGAGCTGTTTTTT. The full variable domain, rest sourced from reference TRBV5-1 and TRBJ2-2, is KAGVTQTPRYLIKTRGQQVTLSCSPISGHRSVSWYQQTPGQGLQFLFEYFSETQRNKGNFPGRFSGRQFSNSRSEMNVSTLELGDSALYLCASTEGAINTGELFFGEGSRLTVL.

A note on this clone: Other DNA sequences within the sample encode an identical CDR3. V gene TRBV6-1 combines with J gene TRBJ1-5, with D uncertain. Looked up from germline, CDR1 is MNHNS and CDR2 is SASEGT. The CDR3 is 13 amino acids. Trimming shortened V by 6 bases and J by 1 base, and 7 bases separated the two germline ends. CDR3 in amino acids: CASRGLSNQPQHF. DNA for the CDR3: TGTGCCAGCAGAGGACTGAGCAATCAGCCCCAGCATTTT.

J is TRBJ1-2 and V is TRBV18, with TRBD1 as a possible D gene (6 bases). CDR3 length: 14 amino acids. V was shortened by 2 bases and J by 7 bases, with 14 bases between the two germline ends. From germline, CDR1 is KGHSH and CDR2 LQKENI. CDR3 sequence reads: CASSPTREGGGYTF. CDR3 in DNA: TGTGCCAGCTCACCAACCCGCGAAGGGGGTGGCTACACCTTC.

DNA for the CDR3: TGTGCCAGCAGTCCCTGGGACCTTTCCCGCTACACCTTC. Translated: CASSPWDLSRYTF. V usage is TRBV6-5 and J usage is TRBJ1-2; possibly TRBD1 for D (5 bases). From germline, CDR1 is MNHEY and CDR2 SVGAGI. V lost 5 bases and J lost 9, with 16 bases in between. CDR3 size: 13 residues.

The rearrangement joins TRBV29-1 to TRBJ2-7; the D is unclear. The V end was cut by 4 bases, the J end by 0 bases, with 7 bases between. Germline-derived CDR1 and CDR2 are SQVTM and ANQGSEA. The CDR3 is made up of 12 amino acids. The CDR3 DNA sequence: TGCAGCGTTGTGTCGAGCTCCTACGAGCAGTACTTC. Its translation: CSVVSSSYEQYF.

The chain recombines TRBV5-4 with TRBJ2-1, with 11 nucleotides matching TRBD2. V lost 4 bases and J lost 3; bases outside the gene matches: 3. CDR1 and CDR2 from the germline V gene are SGHNT and YYREEE (reference sequence). The CDR3 loop spans 15 amino acids. The CDR3 DNA is TGTGCCAGCAGCGATACTAGCGGGGGCTACAATGAGCAGTTCTTC. It yields the protein CASSDTSGGYNEQFF.

The V and J genes are TRBV6-1 and TRBJ1-5; D ambiguous. This CDR3 comprises 16 residues. Germline V gene lookup returns CDR1 MNHNS and CDR2 SASEGT. Trimming removed 4 bases from V and 2 bases from J, with 15 bases in between. The CDR3 DNA reads as TGTGCCAGCAGTGCCTATACGCTAGGTGGCAATCAGCCCCAGCATTTT. Amino acid sequence: CASSAYTLGGNQPQHF.

This clone was found a few times. This CDR3 is also generated by other DNA sequences in the sample. The chain carries TRBV18 and TRBJ1-5; TRBD1 matches at 9 bases. V shed 4 bases, J shed 5 bases, and the junction held 0 bases outside the gene matches. The V gene's germline CDR1 is KGHSH and CDR2 LQKENI. This CDR3 region has 13 residues. In DNA form, the CDR3 reads TGTGCCAGCTCACGGGACAGGGATCAGCCCCAGCATTTT. Translated, it gives CASSRDRDQPQHF. The complete variable domain, with remaining parts taken from reference TRBV18 and TRBJ1-5, reads NAGVMQNPRHLVRRRGQEARLRCSPMKGHSHVYWYRQLPEEGLKFMVYLQKENIIDESGMPKERFSAEFPKEGPSILRIQQVVRGDSAAYFCASSRDRDQPQHFGDGTRLSIL.

This chain uses TRBV4-2 with TRBJ1-6, with 9 bases fitting TRBD1. V shed 3 bases and J 8 bases; nucleotides not matched to a gene: 11. The CDR3 loop spans 17 amino acids. The germline V gene has CDR1 LGHNA and CDR2 YNFKEQ. The CDR3, as DNA: TGTGCCAGCAGCCACTACACTCCGGGACAGGGAGATTCACCCCTCCACTTT. Amino acids: CASSHYTPGQGDSPLHF.

The sample holds one count of this clone. Within the sample, other DNA sequences also encode this same CDR3. The rearrangement uses TRBV20-1 and TRBJ2-1, with D unclear. CDR1 is DFQATT, CDR2 SNEGSKA, per germline (reference sequence). Trimming shortened V by 3 bases and J by 7 bases, and 7 bases separated the two germline ends. This CDR3 contains 11 residues. The CDR3 protein is CSARRDNEQFF. The CDR3 DNA is TGCAGTGCTAGGAGAGATAATGAGCAGTTCTTC.

As DNA, the CDR3 is TGCGCCAGCAGCTTGGAGGGGACAGGGAGTTTCATACAAGCTTTCTTT. Translation: CASSLEGTGSFIQAFF. The V and J genes are TRBV5-1 and TRBJ1-1; 9 nucleotides line up with TRBD1. After removal of 0 bases from V and 9 bases from J, the junction contained 12 bases not matched to a gene. This CDR3 is built from 16 residues. Germline V gives CDR1 SGHRS, CDR2 YFSETQ.

This clone was observed a handful of times. This rearrangement joins TRBV20-1 to TRBJ1-1; D is uncertain. This CDR3 has 10 amino acids. The germline V gene has CDR1 DFQATT and CDR2 SNEGSKA (reference sequence). The V end lost 4 bases, the J end lost 6 bases, and 6 bases lay between the germline ends. The CDR3 coding sequence is TGCAGTGCTATGGCCCCTGAAGCTTTCTTT. Its protein is CSAMAPEAFF.

This chain links TRBV27 with TRBJ2-1, with TRBD2 identical over 7 bases. Trimming cost V 7 bases and J 1 base; bases outside gene matches: 4. Germline V gene lookup returns CDR1 MNHEY and CDR2 SMNVEV (reference sequence). The CDR3 loop spans 14 amino acids. The CDR3 loop reads CASKAGNSYNEQFF. The CDR3, as DNA: TGTGCCAGCAAAGCGGGGAATTCCTACAATGAGCAGTTCTTC.

The rearrangement joins TRBV7-9 to TRBJ2-5; no clear D. This CDR3 spans 12 amino acids. V shed 2 bases and J shed 3 bases, with 4 bases lying between them. Germline loops: CDR1 SEHNR, CDR2 FQNEAQ (reference sequence). CDR3 bases: TGTGCCAGCAGCTTAACCGAAGAGACCCAGTACTTC. It yields the protein CASSLTEETQYF. Combining the CDR3 with reference TRBV7-9 and TRBJ2-5 gives the whole variable domain DTGVSQNPRHKITKRGQNVTFRCDPISEHNRLYWYRQTLGQGPEFLTYFQNEAQLEKSRLLSDRFSAERPKGSFSTLEIQRTEQGDSAMYLCASSLTEETQYFGPGTRLLVL.

The chain recombines TRBV23-1 with TRBJ2-1; D is uncertain. TRBV23-1 is reported as an ORF; its role is uncertain. There are 16 residues in the CDR3. Trimming pared 1 base from V and 2 bases from J, leaving 12 bases between. CDR3 sequence reads: CASSQLPYKPYNEQFF. CDR3 DNA sequence: TGCGCCAGCAGTCAATTACCCTACAAACCCTACAATGAGCAGTTCTTC.

V gene TRBV29-1 combines with J gene TRBJ2-3; 7 positions match TRBD2. Trimming at V came to 2 bases and at J to 1 base, leaving 3 bases not matched to a gene. The CDR3 sequence is 14 residues long. Germline-derived CDR1 and CDR2 are SQVTM and ANQGSEA. The CDR3 nucleotides read TGCAGCGTTGAACGGGGGGTTGGCACAGATACGCAGTATTTT. Protein sequence: CSVERGVGTDTQYF.

Concerning this clone itself: Within the sample, other DNA sequences also encode this same CDR3. The genes are TRBV9 and TRBJ2-3, with D uncertain. The V gene lost 2 bases and the J gene lost 6 bases, with 4 bases spanning the gap. Germline assignment: CDR1 SGDLS and CDR2 YYNGEE. The CDR3 covers 11 residues. The CDR3 loop is CASSVGDTQYF. DNA for the CDR3: TGTGCCAGCAGCGTGGGGGATACGCAGTATTTT.

The chain employs TRBV2 and TRBJ1-6, with D unresolved. Germline assignment: CDR1 SNHLY and CDR2 FYNNEI. V gave up 8 bases and J gave up 0 bases, with 14 bases separating them. The CDR3 loop spans 16 amino acids. The DNA of the CDR3 is TGTGCCAGCGTTGTGGGTCGAAGCTCCTATAATTCACCCCTCCACTTT. Protein sequence: CASVVGRSSYNSPLHF.

The J gene is TRBJ2-7, the V gene TRBV5-1; D remains ambiguous. CDR3 length: 14 amino acids. Germline V gene data show CDR1 as SGHRS and CDR2 as YFSETQ. Trimming took 2 bases from V and 4 from J, leaving 13 bases between them. CDR3 nucleotide sequence: TGCGCCAGCAGCTTCGACCGCTTGCCTTACGAGCAGTACTTC. This codes for CASSFDRLPYEQYF.

In its sample, this clone was seen once. This chain connects TRBV7-2 to TRBJ2-5; 8 bases map to TRBD1. The CDR3 totals 14 residues. Germline trimming cut 5 bases from V and 1 base from J; bases unmatched to any gene: 3. Germline V gene sequence: CDR1 SGHTA, CDR2 FQGNSA. DNA of the CDR3: TGTGCCAGCAGCAAGACAGGGGCCCAAGAGACCCAGTACTTC. As protein: CASSKTGAQETQYF. Drawing the rest from reference TRBV7-2 and TRBJ2-5, the complete variable domain is GAGVSQSPSNKVTEKGKDVELRCDPISGHTALYWYRQSLGQGLEFLIYFQGNSAPDKSGLPSDRFSAERTGGSVSTLTIQRTQQEDSAVYLCASSKTGAQETQYFGPGTRLLVL.